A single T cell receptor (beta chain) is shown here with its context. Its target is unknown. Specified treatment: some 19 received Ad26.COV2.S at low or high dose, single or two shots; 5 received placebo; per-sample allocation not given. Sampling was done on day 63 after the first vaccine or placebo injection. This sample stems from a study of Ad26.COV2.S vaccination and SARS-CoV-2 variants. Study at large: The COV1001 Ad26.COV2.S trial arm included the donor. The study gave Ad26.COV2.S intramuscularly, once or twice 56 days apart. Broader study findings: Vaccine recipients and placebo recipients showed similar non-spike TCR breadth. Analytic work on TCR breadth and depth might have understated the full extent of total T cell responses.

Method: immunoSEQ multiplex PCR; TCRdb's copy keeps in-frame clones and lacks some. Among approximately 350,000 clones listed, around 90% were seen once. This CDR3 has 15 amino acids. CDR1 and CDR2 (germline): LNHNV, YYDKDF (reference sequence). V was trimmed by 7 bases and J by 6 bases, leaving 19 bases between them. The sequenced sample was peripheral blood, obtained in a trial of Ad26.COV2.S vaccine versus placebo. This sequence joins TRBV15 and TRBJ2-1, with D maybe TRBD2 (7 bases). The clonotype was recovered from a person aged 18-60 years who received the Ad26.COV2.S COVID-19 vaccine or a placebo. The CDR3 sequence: CATTPAPRGANEQFF. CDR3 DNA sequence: TGTGCCACCACCCCGGCCCCACGGGGGGCCAATGAGCAGTTCTTC.